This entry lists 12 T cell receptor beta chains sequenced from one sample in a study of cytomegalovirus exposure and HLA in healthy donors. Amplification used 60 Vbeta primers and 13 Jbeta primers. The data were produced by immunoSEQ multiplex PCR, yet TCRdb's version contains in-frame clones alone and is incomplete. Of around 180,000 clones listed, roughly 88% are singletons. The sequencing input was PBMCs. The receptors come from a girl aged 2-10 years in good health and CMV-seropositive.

CDR3 residues: CASSQGFGQAASEAFF. The CDR3, as DNA: TGCGCCAGCAGCCAAGGGTTTGGACAGGCCGCCTCTGAAGCTTTCTTT. The chain couples TRBV4-1 to TRBJ1-1; 7 nucleotides agree with TRBD1. Germline V gene sequence: CDR1 MGHRA, CDR2 YSYEKL. V was pared by 1 base and J by 6 bases, with 11 bases of the junction left unmatched. The CDR3 spans 16 residues.

CDR3 region: CASSTGTGVVSPLHF. For the CDR3, the DNA is TGTGCCAGTAGTACCGGGACAGGGGTTGTGTCACCCCTCCACTTT. The V gene is TRBV19, the J gene TRBJ1-6, with 10 bases matching TRBD1. Losses at the gene ends were 4 bases for V and 10 bases for J; bases not matched to a gene: 7. Germline CDR1 is LNHDA and CDR2 is SQIVND (reference sequence). The CDR3 runs to 15 residues.

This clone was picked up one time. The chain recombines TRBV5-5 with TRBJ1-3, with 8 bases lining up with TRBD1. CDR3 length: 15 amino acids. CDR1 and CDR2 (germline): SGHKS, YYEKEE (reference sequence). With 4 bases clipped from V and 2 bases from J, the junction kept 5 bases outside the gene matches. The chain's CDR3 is CASSAGTGAGNTIYF. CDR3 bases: TGTGCCAGCAGCGCCGGGACAGGAGCTGGAAACACCATATATTTT.

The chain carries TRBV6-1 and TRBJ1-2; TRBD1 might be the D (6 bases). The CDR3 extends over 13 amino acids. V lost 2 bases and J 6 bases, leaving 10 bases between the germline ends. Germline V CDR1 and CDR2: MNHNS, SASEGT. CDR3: CASSESTGNGYTF. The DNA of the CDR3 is TGTGCCAGCAGTGAATCAACAGGGAATGGCTACACCTTC.

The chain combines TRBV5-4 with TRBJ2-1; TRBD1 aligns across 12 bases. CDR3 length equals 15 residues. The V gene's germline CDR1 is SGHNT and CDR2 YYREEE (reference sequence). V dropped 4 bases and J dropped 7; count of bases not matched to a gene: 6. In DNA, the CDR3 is TGTGCCAGCAGCGGGACAGGGGGCGTAGGTAATGAGCAGTTCTTC. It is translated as CASSGTGGVGNEQFF.

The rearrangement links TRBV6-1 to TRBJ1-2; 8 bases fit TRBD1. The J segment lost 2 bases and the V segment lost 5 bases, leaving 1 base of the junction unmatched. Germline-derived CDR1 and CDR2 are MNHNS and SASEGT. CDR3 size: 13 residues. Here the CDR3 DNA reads TGTGCCAGCAGTAGGACAGGGAACTATGGCTACACCTTC. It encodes CASSRTGNYGYTF.

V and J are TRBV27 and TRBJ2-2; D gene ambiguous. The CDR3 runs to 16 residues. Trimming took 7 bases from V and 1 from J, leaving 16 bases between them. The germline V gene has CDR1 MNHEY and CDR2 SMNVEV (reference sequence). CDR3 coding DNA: TGTGCCAGCAAGGCGACAACCTTTTTGAACACCGGGGAGCTGTTTTTT. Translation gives CASKATTFLNTGELFF.

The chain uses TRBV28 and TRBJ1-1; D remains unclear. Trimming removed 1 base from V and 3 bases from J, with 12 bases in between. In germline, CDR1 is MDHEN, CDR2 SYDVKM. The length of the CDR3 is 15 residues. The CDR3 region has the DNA TGTGCCAGCAGTTTATTGGCAAACCGGGACACTGAAGCTTTCTTT. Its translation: CASSLLANRDTEAFF.

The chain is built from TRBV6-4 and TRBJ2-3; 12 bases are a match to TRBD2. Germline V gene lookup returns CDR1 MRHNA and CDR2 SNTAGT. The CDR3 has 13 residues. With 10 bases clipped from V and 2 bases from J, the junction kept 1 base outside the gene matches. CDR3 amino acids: CATSGGATDTQYF. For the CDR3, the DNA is TGTGCCACTAGCGGGGGGGCCACAGATACGCAGTATTTT.

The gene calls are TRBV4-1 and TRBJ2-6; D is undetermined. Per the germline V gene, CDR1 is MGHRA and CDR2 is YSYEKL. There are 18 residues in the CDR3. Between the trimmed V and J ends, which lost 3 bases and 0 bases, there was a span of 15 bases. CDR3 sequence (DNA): TGCGCCAGCAGCCACCTTGGAACAGTGAGCTCTGGGGCCAACGTCCTGACTTTC. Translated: CASSHLGTVSSGANVLTF.

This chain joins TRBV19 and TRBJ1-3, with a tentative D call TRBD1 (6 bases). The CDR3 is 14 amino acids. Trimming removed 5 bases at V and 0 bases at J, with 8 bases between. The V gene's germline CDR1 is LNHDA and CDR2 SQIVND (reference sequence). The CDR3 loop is CASSRTVSGNTIYF. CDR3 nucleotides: TGTGCCAGTAGTCGGACAGTCTCTGGAAACACCATATATTTT.

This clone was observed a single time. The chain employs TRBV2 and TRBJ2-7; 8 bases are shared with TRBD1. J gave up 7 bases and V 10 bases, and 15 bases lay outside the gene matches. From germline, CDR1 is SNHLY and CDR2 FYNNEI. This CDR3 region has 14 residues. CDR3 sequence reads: CATAMGTGMREQYF. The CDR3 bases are TGTGCCACAGCGATGGGGACAGGTATGCGAGAGCAGTACTTC.